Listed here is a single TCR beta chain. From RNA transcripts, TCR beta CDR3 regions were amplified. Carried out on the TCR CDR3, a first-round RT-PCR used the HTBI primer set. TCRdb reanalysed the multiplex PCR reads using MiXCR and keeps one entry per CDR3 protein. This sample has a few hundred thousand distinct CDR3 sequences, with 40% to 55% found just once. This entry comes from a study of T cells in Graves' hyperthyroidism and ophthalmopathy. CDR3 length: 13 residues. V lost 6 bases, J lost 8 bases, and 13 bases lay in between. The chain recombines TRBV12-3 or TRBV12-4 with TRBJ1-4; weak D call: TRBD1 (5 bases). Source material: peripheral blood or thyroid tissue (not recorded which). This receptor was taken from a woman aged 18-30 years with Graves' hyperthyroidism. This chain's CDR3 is CASREGTGEKLFF. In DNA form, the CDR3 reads TGTGCCAGCAGAGAGGGGACCGGGGAAAAACTGTTTTTT.